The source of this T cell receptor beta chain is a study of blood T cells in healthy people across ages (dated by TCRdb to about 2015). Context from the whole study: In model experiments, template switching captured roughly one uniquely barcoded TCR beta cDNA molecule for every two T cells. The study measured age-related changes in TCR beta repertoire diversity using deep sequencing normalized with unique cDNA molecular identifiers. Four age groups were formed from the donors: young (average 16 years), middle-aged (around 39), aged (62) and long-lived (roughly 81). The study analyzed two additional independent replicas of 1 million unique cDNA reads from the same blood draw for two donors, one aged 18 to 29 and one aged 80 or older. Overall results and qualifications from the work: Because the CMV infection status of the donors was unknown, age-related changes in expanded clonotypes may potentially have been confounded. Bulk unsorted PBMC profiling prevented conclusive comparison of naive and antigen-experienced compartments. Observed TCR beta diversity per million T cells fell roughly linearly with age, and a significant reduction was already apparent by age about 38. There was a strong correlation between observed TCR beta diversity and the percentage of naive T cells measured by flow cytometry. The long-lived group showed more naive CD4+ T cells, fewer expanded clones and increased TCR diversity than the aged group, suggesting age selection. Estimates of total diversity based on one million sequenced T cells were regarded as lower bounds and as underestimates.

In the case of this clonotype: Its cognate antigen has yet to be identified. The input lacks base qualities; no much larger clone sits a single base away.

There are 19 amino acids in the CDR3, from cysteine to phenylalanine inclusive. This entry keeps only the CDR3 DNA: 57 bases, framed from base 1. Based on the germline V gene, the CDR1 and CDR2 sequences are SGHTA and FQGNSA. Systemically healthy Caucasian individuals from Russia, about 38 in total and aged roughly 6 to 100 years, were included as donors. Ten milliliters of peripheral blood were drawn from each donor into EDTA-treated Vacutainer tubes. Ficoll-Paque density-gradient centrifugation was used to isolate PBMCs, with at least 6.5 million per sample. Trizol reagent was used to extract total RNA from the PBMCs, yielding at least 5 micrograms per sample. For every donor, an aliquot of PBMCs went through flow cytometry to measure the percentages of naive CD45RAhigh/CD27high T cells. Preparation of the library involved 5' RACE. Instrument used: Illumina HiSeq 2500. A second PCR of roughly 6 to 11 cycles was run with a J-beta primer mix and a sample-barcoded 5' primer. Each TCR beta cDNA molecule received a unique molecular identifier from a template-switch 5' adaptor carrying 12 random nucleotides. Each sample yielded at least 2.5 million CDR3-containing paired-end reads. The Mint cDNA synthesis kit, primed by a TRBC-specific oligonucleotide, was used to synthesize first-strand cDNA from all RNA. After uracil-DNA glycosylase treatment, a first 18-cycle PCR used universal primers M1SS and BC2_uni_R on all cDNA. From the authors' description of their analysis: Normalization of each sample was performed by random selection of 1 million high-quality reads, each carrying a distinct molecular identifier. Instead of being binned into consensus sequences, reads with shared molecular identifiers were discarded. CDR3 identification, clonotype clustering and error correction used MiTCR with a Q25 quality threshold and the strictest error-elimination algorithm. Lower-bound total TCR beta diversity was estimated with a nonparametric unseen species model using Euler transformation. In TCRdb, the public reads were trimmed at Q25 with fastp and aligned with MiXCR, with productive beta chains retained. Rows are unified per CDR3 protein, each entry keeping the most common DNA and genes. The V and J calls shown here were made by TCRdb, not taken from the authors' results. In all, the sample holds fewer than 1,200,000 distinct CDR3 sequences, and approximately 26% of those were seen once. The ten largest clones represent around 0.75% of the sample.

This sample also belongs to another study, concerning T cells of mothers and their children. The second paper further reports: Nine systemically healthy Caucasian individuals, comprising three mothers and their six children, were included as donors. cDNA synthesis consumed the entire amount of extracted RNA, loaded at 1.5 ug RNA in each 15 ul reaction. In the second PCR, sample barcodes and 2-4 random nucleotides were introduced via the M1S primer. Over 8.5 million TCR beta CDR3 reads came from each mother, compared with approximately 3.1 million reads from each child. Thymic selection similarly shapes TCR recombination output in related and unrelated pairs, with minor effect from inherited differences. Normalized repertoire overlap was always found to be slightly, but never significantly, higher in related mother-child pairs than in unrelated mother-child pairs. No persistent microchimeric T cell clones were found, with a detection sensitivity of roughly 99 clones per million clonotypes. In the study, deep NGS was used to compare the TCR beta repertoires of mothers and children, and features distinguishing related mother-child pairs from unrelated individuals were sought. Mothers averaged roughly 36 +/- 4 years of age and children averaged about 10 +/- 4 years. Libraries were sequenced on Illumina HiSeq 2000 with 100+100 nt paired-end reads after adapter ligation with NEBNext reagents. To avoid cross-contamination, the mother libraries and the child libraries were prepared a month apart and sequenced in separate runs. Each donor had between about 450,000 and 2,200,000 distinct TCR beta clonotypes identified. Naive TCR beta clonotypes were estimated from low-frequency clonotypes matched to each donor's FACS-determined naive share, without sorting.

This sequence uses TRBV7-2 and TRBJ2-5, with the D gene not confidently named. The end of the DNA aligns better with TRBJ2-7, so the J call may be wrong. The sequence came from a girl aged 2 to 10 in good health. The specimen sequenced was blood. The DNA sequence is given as TGTGCCAGCAGCTTACAGATAAAAGGAAGGGCCGCCTGGGGCTACGAGCAGTACTTC. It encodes CASSLQIKGRAAWGYEQYF.